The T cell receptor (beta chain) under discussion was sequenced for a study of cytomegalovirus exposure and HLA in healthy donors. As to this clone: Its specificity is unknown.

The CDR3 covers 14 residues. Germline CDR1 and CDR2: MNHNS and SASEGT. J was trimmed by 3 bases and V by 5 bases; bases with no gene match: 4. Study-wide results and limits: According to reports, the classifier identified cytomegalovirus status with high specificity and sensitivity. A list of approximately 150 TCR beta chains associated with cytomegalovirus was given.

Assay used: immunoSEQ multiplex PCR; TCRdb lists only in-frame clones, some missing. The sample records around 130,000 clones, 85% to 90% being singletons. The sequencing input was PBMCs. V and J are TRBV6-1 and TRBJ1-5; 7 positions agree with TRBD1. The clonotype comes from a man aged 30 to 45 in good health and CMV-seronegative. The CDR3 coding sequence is TGTGCCAGCAGTCCACAGGGGAACAATCAGCCCCAGCATTTT. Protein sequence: CASSPQGNNQPQHF.